Sequencing of this TCR beta chain was carried out in a study of blood T cell repertoires in COVID-19. In the study overall: The cDNA or gDNA used as material had been derived from T cells, B-cell-depleted T cells, or PBMCs.

Per the authors' pipeline: Estimates of nucleated cell counts were drawn from the amplification of reference gene primers. Repertoires were generated with immunoSEQ multiplex PCR, while TCRdb's copy carries only in-frame clones and drops some. The V and J calls and the clone size are those of that table, but D and trimming were determined from the DNA. The sample holds some 320,000 clones, over 85% seen once. Sequenced: peripheral blood. The origin of this receptor is a woman aged 25 to 45 with COVID-19, enrolled during active disease.

The CDR3 is CASSHSVPEGTGELFF. CDR3 DNA sequence: TGTGCCAGCAGCCATAGCGTCCCCGAAGGAACCGGGGAGCTGTTTTTT. The rearrangement uses TRBV5-5 and TRBJ2-2; D might be TRBD2 (5 bases). Germline CDR1 SGHKS, CDR2 YYEKEE (reference sequence). Trimming cost V 4 bases and J 5 bases, with 18 bases left between them. There are 16 residues in the CDR3. Variable domain in full (rest from reference TRBV5-5 and TRBJ2-2): DAGVTQSPTHLIKTRGQQVTLRCSPISGHKSVSWYQQVLGQGPQFIFQYYEKEERGRGNFPDRFSARQFPNYSSELNVNALLLGDSALYLCASSHSVPEGTGELFFGEGSRLTVL.